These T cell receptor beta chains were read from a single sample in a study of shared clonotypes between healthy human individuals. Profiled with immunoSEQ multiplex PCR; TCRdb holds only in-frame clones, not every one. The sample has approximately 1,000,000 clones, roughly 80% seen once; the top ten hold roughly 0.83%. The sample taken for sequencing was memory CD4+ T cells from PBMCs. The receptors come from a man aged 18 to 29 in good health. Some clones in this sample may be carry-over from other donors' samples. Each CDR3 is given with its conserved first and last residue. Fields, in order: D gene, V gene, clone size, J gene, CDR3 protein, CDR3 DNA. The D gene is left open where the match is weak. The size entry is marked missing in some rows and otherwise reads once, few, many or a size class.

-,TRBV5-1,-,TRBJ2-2,CASSLVGEPRNTGELFF,TGCGCCAGCAGCTTGGTGGGGGAGCCCCGGAACACCGGGGAGCTGTTTTTT
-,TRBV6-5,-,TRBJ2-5,CATKIRSQETQYF,TGTGCCACTAAGATCAGGTCCCAAGAGACCCAGTACTTC
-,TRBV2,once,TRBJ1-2,CASSPGVGRGYTF,TGTGCCAGCAGTCCAGGGGTGGGTCGTGGCTACACCTTC
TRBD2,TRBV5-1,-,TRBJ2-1,CASSDRRPSGDNEQFF,TGCGCCAGCAGCGACCGCCGGCCTAGCGGTGACAATGAGCAGTTCTTC
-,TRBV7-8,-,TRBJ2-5,CASSPRRRETQYF,TGTGCCAGCAGCCCTAGGCGGCGTGAGACCCAGTACTTC
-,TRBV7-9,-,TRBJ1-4,CASSLAGKLFF,TGTGCCAGCAGCTTAGCCGGAAAACTGTTTTTT
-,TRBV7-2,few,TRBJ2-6,CASSLGGGRLSGANVLTF,TGTGCCAGCAGCTTAGGTGGAGGCCGACTCTCTGGGGCCAACGTCCTGACTTTC
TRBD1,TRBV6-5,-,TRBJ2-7,CASRPSGTGLYEQYF,TGTGCCAGCAGGCCATCCGGGACAGGACTTTACGAGCAGTACTTC
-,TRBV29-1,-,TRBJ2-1,CSVEGTRGSGNEQFF,TGCAGCGTTGAGGGGACTCGGGGGTCGGGGAATGAGCAGTTCTTC
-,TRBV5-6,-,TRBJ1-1,CASSSTRIAEAFF,TGTGCCAGCAGCTCTACAAGGATCGCTGAAGCTTTCTTT
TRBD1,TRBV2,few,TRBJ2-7,CASTPDRGLSYEQYF,TGTGCCAGCACTCCAGACAGGGGGCTATCCTACGAGCAGTACTTC
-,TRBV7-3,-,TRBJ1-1,CASSPEPGRAEAFF,TGTGCCAGCAGCCCAGAACCAGGGAGGGCTGAAGCTTTCTTT
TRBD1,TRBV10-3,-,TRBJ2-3,CAISVTGADTQYF,TGTGCCATCAGTGTGACAGGGGCAGATACGCAGTATTTT
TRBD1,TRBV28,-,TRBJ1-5,CASSSPSGAGGYSNQPQHF,TGTGCCAGCAGTTCCCCGAGTGGGGCAGGGGGATATAGCAATCAGCCCCAGCATTTT
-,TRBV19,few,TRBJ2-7,CRTGAYEQYF,TGCCGGACTGGTGCCTACGAGCAGTACTTC
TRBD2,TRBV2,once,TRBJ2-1,CASSDRAGREYEEQFF,TGTGCCAGCAGTGATCGAGCGGGACGGGAATATGAAGAGCAGTTCTTC
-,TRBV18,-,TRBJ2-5,CASSLGVGETQYF,TGTGCCAGCTCATTGGGGGTTGGAGAGACCCAGTACTTC
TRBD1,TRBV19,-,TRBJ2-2,CASSTRSGTGRRTGELFF,TGTGCCAGTAGTACACGATCGGGGACAGGGAGAAGGACCGGGGAGCTGTTTTTT
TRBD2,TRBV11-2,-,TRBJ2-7,CASSLARLASSYEQYF,TGTGCCAGCAGCTTAGCCCGACTAGCGAGCTCCTACGAGCAGTACTTC
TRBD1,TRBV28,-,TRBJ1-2,CASSVPVGTGGYGYTF,TGTGCCAGCAGTGTGCCCGTGGGGACAGGCGGCTATGGCTACACCTTC
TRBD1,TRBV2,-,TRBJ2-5,CASRGDRGPRETQYF,TGTGCCAGCAGGGGGGACAGGGGCCCTAGAGAGACCCAGTACTTC
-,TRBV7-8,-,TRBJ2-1,CASSPSAMVAASYNEQFF,TGTGCCAGCAGCCCCTCCGCCATGGTAGCGGCTTCCTACAATGAGCAGTTCTTC
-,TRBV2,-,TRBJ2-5,CASSEVPGQMFQETQYF,TGTGCCAGCAGTGAAGTTCCGGGTCAAATGTTCCAAGAGACCCAGTACTTC
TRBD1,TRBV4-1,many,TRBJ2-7,CASNSGWGQGASYEQYF,TGCGCCAGCAACTCCGGTTGGGGACAGGGGGCGTCCTACGAGCAGTACTTC
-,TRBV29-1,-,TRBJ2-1,CSVIGHSSYNEQFF,TGCAGCGTTATCGGCCACAGCTCCTACAATGAGCAGTTCTTC
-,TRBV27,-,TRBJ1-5,CASGLQYQPQHF,TGTGCCAGCGGATTGCAGTATCAGCCCCAGCATTTT
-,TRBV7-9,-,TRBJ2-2,CASSLGLANTGELFF,TGTGCCAGCAGCTTAGGACTAGCGAACACCGGGGAGCTGTTTTTT
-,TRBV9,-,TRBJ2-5,CASSVLGKETQYF,TGTGCCAGCAGCGTCCTCGGAAAAGAGACCCAGTACTTC
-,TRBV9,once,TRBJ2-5,CASSVVGSHGTQYF,TGTGCCAGCAGCGTAGTTGGCAGTCACGGGACCCAGTACTTC
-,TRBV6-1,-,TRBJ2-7,CASSELGRDHYEQYF,TGTGCCAGCAGTGAACTGGGTCGGGACCACTACGAGCAGTACTTC
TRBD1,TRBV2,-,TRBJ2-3,CASSEDRVRADTQYF,TGTGCCAGCAGTGAGGACAGGGTAAGGGCAGATACGCAGTATTTT
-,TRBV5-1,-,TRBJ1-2,CASSLARGTDYGYTF,TGCGCCAGCAGCTTGGCGCGGGGGACCGACTATGGCTACACCTTC
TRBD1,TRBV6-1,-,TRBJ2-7,CASSESTGGSYEQYF,TGTGCCAGCAGTGAAAGTACAGGGGGCTCCTACGAGCAGTACTTC
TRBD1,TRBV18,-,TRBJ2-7,CASSPRTGTPYEQYF,TGTGCCAGCTCACCCCGGACAGGGACCCCCTACGAGCAGTACTTC
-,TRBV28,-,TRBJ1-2,CASSSLDRLYGYTF,TGTGCCAGCAGCTCCTTGGACAGACTTTATGGCTACACCTTC
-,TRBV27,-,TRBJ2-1,CASSFLRHNEQFF,TGTGCCAGCAGTTTCCTGAGGCACAATGAGCAGTTCTTC
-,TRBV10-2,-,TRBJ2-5,CASKRRLAPGETQYF,TGCGCCAGCAAGAGGCGGCTAGCTCCCGGAGAGACCCAGTACTTC
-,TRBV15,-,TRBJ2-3,CATSTLQGPTDTQYF,TGTGCCACCAGCACCTTACAGGGACCCACAGATACGCAGTATTTT
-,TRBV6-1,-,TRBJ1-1,CASSEVGQNTEAFF,TGTGCCAGCAGTGAAGTCGGGCAGAACACTGAAGCTTTCTTT
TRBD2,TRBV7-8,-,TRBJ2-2,CASSSSSGRSTGELFF,TGTGCCAGCAGCTCTTCTAGCGGGAGGAGCACCGGGGAGCTGTTTTTT
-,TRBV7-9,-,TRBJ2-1,CASSLSGTWNEQFF,TGTGCCAGCAGCTTAAGTGGGACATGGAATGAGCAGTTCTTC
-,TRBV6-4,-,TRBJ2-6,CASSPTSAGGANVLTF,TGTGCCAGCAGTCCCACTTCGGCGGGGGGGGCCAACGTCCTGACTTTC
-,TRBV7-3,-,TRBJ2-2,CASSLGQTGELFF,TGTGCCAGCAGCTTAGGGCAGACCGGGGAGCTGTTTTTT
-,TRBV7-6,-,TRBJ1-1,CASSTVLTGIANFMNTEAFF,TGTGCCAGCAGCACCGTACTCACAGGGATAGCAAACTTTATGAACACTGAAGCTTTCTTT
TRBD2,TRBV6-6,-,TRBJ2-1,CASSLYSGRDYNEQFF,TGTGCCAGCAGCCTATATAGCGGGAGGGATTACAATGAGCAGTTCTTC
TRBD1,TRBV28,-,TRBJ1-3,CATEDRRSGNTIYF,TGTGCCACCGAGGACAGGAGGTCTGGAAACACCATATATTTT
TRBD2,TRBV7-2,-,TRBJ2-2,CASSLRLAENTGELFF,TGTGCCAGCAGCTTACGACTAGCGGAGAACACCGGGGAGCTGTTTTTT
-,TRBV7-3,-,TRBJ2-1,CASSLRAGVTYNEQFF,TGTGCCAGCAGCTTACGGGCAGGAGTCACCTACAATGAGCAGTTCTTC
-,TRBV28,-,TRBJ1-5,CASSLPPTGIPQPQHF,TGTGCCAGCAGTTTACCCCCGACGGGTATTCCTCAGCCCCAGCATTTT
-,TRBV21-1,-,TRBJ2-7,CASPGWVEQYF,TGTGCCAGTCCGGGGTGGGTGGAGCAGTACTTC